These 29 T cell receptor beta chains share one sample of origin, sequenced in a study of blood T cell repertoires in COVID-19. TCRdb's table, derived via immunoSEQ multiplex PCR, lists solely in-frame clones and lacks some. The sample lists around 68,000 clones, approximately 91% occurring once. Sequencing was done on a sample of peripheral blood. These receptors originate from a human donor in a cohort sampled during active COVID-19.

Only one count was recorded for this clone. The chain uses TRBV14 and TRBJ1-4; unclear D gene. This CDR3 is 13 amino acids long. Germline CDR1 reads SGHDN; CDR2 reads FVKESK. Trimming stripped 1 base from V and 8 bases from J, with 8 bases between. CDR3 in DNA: TGTGCCAGCAGCCAAGTACGGGAGGAAAAACTGTTTTTT. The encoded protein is CASSQVREEKLFF.

CDR3 nucleotides: TGTGCCAGTAGACTCGGACTGGGCAGCAATCAGCCCCAGCATTTT. Translating it yields CASRLGLGSNQPQHF. The V gene is TRBV19, the J gene TRBJ1-5; D call uncertain. Trimming removed 6 bases from V and 1 base from J, with 13 bases in between. There are 15 residues in the CDR3. Germline V CDR1 and CDR2: LNHDA, SQIVND (reference sequence). The entire variable domain, with the rest obtained from reference TRBV19 and TRBJ1-5, is as follows: DGGITQSPKYLFRKEGQNVTLSCEQNLNHDAMYWYRQDPGQGLRLIYYSQIVNDFQKGDIAEGYSVSREKKESFPLTVTSAQKNPTAFYLCASRLGLGSNQPQHFGDGTRLSIL.

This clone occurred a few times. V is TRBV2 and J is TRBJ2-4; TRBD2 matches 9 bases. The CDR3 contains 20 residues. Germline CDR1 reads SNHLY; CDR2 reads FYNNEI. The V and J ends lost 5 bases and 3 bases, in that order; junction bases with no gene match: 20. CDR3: CASSTPLAGKGGVVKNIQYF. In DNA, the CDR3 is TGTGCCAGCAGTACACCCCTAGCGGGAAAAGGTGGGGTAGTCAAAAACATTCAGTACTTC.

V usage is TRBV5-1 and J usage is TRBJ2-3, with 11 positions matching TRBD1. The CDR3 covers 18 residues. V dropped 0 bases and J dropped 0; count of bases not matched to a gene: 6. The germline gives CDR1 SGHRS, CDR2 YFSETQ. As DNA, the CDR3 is TGCGCCAGCAGCTTGGGGACAGGGGGCGCCGCTAGCACAGATACGCAGTATTTT. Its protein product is CASSLGTGGAASTDTQYF.

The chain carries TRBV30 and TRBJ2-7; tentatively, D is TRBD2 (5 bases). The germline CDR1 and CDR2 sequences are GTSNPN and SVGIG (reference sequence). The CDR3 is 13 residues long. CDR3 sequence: CAIYTGFSDEQYF. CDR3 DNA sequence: TGTGCGATATACACGGGGTTTTCGGACGAGCAGTACTTC.

The CDR3 is CASSQGQGWNNSPLHF. The CDR3 DNA follows: TGCGCCAGCAGCCAAGGTCAGGGGTGGAATAATTCACCCCTCCACTTT. The chain has TRBV4-1 and TRBJ1-6; D is possibly TRBD1 (6 bases). The CDR3 consists of 16 residues. The germline V and J ends were trimmed by 1 base and 5 bases, with 12 bases remaining between them. Germline loops: CDR1 MGHRA, CDR2 YSYEKL.

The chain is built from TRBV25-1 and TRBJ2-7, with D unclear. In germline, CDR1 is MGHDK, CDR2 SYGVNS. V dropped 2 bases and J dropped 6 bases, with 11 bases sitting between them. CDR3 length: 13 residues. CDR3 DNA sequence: TGTGCCAGCAGTGAACCACCTCGGGTCGAGCAGTACTTC. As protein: CASSEPPRVEQYF.

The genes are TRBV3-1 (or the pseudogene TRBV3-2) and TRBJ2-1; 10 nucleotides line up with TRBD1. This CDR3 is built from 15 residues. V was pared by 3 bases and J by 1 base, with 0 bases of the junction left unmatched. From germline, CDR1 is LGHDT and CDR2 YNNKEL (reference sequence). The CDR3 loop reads CASSQGQGSYNEQFF. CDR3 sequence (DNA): TGTGCCAGCAGCCAGGGACAGGGGTCCTACAATGAGCAGTTCTTC.

CDR3 protein: CASSKGTSDTDTQYF. The CDR3, as DNA: TGTGCCAGCAGCAAAGGGACTAGCGACACAGATACGCAGTATTTT. The chain combines TRBV9 with TRBJ2-3; 10 nucleotides match TRBD2. The CDR3 covers 15 residues. Germline CDR1 SGDLS, CDR2 YYNGEE. The V and J ends lost 4 bases and 2 bases, in that order; junction bases with no gene match: 4.

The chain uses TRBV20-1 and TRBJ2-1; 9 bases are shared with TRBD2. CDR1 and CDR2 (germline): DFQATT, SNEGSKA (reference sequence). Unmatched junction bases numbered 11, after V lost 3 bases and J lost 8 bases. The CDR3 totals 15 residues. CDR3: CSASEGASGIYEQFF. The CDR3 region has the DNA TGCAGTGCTAGTGAAGGGGCTAGCGGGATCTATGAGCAGTTCTTC.

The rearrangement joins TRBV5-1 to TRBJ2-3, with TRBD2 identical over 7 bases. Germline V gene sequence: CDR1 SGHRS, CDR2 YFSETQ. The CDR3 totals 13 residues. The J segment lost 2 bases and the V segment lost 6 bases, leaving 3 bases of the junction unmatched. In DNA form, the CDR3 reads TGCGCCAGCATCAGCGGGACCACAGATACGCAGTATTTT. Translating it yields CASISGTTDTQYF. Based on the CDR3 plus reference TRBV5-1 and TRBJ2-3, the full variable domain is KAGVTQTPRYLIKTRGQQVTLSCSPISGHRSVSWYQQTPGQGLQFLFEYFSETQRNKGNFPGRFSGRQFSNSRSEMNVSTLELGDSALYLCASISGTTDTQYFGPGTRLTVL.

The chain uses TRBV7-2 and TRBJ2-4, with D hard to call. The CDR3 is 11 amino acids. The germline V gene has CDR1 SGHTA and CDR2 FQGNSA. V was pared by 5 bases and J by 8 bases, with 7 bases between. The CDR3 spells CASSTSHIQYF. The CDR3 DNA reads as TGTGCCAGCAGCACGAGTCACATTCAGTACTTC.

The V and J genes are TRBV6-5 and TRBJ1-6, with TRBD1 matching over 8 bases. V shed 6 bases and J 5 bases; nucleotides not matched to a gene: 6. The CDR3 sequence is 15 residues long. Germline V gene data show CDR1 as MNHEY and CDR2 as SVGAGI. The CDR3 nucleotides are TGTGCCAGCAGGATCCAGGGGGCGGATAATTCACCCCTCCACTTT. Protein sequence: CASRIQGADNSPLHF.

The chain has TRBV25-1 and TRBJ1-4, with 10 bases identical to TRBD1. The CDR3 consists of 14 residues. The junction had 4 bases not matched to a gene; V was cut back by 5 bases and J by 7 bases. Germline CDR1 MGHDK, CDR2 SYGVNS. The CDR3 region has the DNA TGTGCCAGCAGTCGGACAGGGGGGAGTGAAAAACTGTTTTTT. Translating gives CASSRTGGSEKLFF.

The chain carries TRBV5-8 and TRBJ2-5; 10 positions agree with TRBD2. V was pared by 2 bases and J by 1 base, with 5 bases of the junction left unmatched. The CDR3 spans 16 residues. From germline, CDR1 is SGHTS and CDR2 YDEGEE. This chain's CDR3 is CASSLASGSRQETQYF. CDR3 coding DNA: TGTGCCAGCAGCTTAGCTAGCGGGAGTCGCCAAGAGACCCAGTACTTC.

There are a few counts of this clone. CDR3 amino acids: CASMSPPGRGRNNEQFF. Written as DNA, the CDR3 is TGTGCCAGCATGTCTCCCCCAGGGCGCGGGAGAAACAATGAGCAGTTCTTC. The genes are TRBV28 and TRBJ2-1; 7 bases fit TRBD2. Germline V gives CDR1 MDHEN, CDR2 SYDVKM. Trimming removed 7 bases from V and 5 bases from J; junction bases left unmatched: 17. This CDR3 region has 17 residues.

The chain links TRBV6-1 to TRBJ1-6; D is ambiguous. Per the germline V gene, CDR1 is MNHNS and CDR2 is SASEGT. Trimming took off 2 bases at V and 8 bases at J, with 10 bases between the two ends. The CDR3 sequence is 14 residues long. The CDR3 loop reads CASSEWASDSPLHF. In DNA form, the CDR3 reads TGTGCCAGCAGTGAATGGGCCTCAGATTCACCCCTCCACTTT.

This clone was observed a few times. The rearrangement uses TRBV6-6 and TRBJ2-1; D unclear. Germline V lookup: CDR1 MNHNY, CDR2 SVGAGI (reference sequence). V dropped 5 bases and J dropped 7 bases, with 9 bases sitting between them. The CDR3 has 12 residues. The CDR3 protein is CASSRPRNEQFF. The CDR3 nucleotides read TGTGCCAGCAGTCGCCCTAGGAATGAGCAGTTCTTC.

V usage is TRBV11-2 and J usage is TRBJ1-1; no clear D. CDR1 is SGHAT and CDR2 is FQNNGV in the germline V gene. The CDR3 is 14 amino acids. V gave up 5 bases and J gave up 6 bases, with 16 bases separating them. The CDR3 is CASSPRRGWAEAFF. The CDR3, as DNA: TGTGCCAGCAGCCCCCGGCGGGGATGGGCTGAAGCTTTCTTT. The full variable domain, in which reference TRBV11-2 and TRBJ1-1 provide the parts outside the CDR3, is EAGVAQSPRYKIIEKRQSVAFWCNPISGHATLYWYQQILGQGPKLLIQFQNNGVVDDSQLPKDRFSAERLKGVDSTLKIQPAKLEDSAVYLCASSPRRGWAEAFFGQGTRLTVV.

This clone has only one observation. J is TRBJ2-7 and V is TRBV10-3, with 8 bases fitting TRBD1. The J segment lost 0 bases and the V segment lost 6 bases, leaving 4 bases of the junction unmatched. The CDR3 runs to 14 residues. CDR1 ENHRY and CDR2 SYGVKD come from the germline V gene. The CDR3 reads CAISQGAASYEQYF. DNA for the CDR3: TGTGCCATCAGCCAGGGGGCGGCCTCCTACGAGCAGTACTTC.

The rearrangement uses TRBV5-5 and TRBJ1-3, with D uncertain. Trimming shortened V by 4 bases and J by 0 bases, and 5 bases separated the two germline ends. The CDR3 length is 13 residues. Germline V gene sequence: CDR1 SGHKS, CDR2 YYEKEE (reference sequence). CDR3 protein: CASSRDSGNTIYF. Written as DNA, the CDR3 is TGTGCCAGCAGCCGCGACTCTGGAAACACCATATATTTT.

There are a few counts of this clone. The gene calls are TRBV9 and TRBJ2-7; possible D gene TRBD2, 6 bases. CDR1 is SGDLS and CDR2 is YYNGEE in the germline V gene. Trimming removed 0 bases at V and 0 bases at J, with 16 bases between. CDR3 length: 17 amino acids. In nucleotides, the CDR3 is TGTGCCAGCAGCGTAGGGCTGGGCGGGGAGACCTCCTACGAGCAGTACTTC. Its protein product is CASSVGLGGETSYEQYF.

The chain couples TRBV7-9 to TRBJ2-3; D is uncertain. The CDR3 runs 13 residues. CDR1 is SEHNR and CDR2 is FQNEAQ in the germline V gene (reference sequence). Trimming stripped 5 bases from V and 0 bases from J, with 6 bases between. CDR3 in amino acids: CASSRGSTDTQYF. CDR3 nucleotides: TGTGCCAGCAGCCGAGGAAGCACAGATACGCAGTATTTT.

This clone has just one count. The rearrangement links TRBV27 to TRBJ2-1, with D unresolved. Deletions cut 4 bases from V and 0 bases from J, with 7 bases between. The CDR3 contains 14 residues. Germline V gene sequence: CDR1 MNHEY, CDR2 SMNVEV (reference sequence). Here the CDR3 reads CASSSSGSYNEQFF. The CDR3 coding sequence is TGTGCCAGCAGTTCGTCCGGCTCCTACAATGAGCAGTTCTTC.

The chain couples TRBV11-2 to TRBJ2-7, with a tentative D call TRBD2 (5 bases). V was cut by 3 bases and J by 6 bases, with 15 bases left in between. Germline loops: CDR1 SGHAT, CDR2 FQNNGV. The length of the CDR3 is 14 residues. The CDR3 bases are TGTGCCAGCAGCTTGTGGAGGATCCCCCTCGAGCAGTACTTC. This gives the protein CASSLWRIPLEQYF. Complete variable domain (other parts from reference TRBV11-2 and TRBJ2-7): EAGVAQSPRYKIIEKRQSVAFWCNPISGHATLYWYQQILGQGPKLLIQFQNNGVVDDSQLPKDRFSAERLKGVDSTLKIQPAKLEDSAVYLCASSLWRIPLEQYFGPGTRLTVT.

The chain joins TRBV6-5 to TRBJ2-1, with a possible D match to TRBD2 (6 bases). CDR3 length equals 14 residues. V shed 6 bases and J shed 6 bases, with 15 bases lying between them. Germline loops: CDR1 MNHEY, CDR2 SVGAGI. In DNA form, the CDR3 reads TGTGCCAGCAGCGGGAGTTTTATGGGCAATGAGCAGTTCTTC. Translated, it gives CASSGSFMGNEQFF.

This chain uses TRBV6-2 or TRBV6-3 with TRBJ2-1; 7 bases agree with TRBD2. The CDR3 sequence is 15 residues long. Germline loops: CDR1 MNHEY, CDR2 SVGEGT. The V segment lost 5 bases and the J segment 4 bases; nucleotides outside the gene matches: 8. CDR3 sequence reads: CASSARTRGYNEQFF. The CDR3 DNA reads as TGTGCCAGCAGTGCCCGGACTAGAGGTTACAATGAGCAGTTCTTC.

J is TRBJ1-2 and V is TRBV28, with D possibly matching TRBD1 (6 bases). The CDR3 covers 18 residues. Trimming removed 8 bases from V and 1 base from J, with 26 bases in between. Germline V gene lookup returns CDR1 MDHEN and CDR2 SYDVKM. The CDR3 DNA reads TGTGCCAGCGGGTACAAAAGGGGGGGCCCCGCCCTTAACTATGGCTACACCTTC. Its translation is CASGYKRGGPALNYGYTF.

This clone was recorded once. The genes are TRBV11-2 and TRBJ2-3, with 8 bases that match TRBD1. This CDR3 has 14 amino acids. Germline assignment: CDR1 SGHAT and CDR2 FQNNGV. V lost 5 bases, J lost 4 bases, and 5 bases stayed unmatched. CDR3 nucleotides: TGTGCCAGCAGCCTCGACAGGGGATCAGATACGCAGTATTTT. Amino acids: CASSLDRGSDTQYF.